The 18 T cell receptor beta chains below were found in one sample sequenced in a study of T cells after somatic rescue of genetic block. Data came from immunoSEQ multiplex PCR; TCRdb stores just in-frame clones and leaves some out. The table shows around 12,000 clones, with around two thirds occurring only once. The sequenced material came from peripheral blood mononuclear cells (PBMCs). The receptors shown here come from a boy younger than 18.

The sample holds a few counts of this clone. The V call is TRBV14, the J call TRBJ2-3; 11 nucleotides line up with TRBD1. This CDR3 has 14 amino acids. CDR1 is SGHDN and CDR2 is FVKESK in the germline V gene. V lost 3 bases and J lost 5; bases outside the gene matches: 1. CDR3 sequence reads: CASSQDRGLDTQYF. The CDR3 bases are TGTGCCAGCAGCCAGGACAGGGGGCTAGATACGCAGTATTTT.

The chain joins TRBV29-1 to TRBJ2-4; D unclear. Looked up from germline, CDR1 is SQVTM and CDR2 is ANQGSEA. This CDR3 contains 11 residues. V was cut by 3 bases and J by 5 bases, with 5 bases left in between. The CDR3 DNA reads TGCAGCGTTGATTGGCAAAACATTCAGTACTTC. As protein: CSVDWQNIQYF.

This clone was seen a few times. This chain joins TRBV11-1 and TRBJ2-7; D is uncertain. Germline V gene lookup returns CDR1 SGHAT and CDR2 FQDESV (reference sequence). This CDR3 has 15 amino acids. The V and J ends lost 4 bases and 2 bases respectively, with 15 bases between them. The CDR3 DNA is TGTGCCAGCAGCTCTACACAAACCATCACCTACGAGCAGTACTTC. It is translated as CASSSTQTITYEQYF.

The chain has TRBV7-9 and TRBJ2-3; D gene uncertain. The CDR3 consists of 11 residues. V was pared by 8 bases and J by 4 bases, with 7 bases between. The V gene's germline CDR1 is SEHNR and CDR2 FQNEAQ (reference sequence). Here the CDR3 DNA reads TGTGCCAGCTCGAGATCAGATACGCAGTATTTT. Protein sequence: CASSRSDTQYF. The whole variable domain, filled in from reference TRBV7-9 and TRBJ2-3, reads DTGVSQNPRHKITKRGQNVTFRCDPISEHNRLYWYRQTLGQGPEFLTYFQNEAQLEKSRLLSDRFSAERPKGSFSTLEIQRTEQGDSAMYLCASSRSDTQYFGPGTRLTVL.

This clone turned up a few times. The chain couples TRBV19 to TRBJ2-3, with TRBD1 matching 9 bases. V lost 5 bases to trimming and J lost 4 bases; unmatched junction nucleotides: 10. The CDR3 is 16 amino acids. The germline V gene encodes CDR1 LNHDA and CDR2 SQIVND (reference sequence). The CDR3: CASSPPGTGRADTQYF. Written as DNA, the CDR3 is TGTGCCAGTAGTCCCCCCGGGACAGGGAGGGCAGATACGCAGTATTTT.

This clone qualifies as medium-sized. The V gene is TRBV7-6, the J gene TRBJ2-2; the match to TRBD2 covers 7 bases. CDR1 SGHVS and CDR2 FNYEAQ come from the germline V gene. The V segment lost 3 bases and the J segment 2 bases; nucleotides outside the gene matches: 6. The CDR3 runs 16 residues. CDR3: CASSLGGSPNTGELFF. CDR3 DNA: TGTGCCAGCAGCTTGGGCGGGAGTCCTAACACCGGGGAGCTGTTTTTT.

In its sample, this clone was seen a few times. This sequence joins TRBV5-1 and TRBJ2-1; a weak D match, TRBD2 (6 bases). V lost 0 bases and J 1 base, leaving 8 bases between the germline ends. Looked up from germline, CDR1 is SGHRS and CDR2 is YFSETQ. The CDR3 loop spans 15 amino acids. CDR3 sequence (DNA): TGCGCCAGCAGCTTGGTGGCGGGATCCTACAATGAGCAGTTCTTC. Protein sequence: CASSLVAGSYNEQFF.

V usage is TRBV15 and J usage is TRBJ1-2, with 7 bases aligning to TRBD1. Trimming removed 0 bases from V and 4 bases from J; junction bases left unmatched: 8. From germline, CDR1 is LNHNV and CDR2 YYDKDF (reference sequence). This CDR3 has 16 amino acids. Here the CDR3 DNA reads TGTGCCACCAGCAGAGATCGGCAGACAGGGTTCTATGGCTACACCTTC. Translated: CATSRDRQTGFYGYTF.

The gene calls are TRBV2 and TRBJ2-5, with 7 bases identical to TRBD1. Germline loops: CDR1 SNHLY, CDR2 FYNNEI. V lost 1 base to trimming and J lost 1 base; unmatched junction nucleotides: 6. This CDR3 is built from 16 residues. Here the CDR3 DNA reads TGTGCCAGCAGTGAAGGTCATTGGACAGGCCAAGAGACCCAGTACTTC. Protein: CASSEGHWTGQETQYF.

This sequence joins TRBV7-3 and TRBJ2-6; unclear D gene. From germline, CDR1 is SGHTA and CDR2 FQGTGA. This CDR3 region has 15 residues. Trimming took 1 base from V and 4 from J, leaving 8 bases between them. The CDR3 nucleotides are TGTGCCAGCAGCTTAAGTGTACACGGGGCCAACGTCCTGACTTTC. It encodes CASSLSVHGANVLTF.

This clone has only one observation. The CDR3 loop is CASSQTSDQPQHF. CDR3 in DNA: TGCGCCAGCAGCCAAACGAGTGATCAGCCCCAGCATTTT. The chain employs TRBV5-1 and TRBJ1-5; D not resolved. The CDR3 contains 13 residues. Per germline, CDR1 SGHRS and CDR2 YFSETQ. V lost 4 bases to trimming and J lost 5 bases, with 10 bases between them.

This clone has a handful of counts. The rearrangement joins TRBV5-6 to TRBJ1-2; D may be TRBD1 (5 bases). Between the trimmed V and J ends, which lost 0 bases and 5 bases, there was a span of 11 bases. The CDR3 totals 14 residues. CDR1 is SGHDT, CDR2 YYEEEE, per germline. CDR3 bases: TGTGCCAGCAGCTTGGCCAGGGTAGCTTATGGCTACACCTTC. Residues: CASSLARVAYGYTF.

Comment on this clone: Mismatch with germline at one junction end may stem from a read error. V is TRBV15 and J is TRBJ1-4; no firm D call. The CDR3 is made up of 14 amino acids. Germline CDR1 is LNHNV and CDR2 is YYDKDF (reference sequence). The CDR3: CATSRARDNGKLFF. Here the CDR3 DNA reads TGTGCCACCAGCAGAGCCAGAGATAATGGAAAACTGTTTTTT.

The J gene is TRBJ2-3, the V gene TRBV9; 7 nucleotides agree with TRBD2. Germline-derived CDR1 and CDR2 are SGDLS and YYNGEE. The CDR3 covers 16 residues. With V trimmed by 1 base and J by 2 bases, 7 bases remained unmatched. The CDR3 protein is CASSVTPSGATDTQYF. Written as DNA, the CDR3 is TGTGCCAGCAGCGTAACCCCCAGCGGGGCCACAGATACGCAGTATTTT.

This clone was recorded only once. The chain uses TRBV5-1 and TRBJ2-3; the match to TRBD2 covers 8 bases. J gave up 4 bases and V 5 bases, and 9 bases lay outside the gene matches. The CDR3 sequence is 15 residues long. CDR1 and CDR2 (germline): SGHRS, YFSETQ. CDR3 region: CASSYSGVLADTQYF. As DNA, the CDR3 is TGCGCCAGCAGTTATAGCGGGGTGCTCGCAGATACGCAGTATTTT. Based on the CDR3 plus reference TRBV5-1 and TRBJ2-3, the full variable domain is KAGVTQTPRYLIKTRGQQVTLSCSPISGHRSVSWYQQTPGQGLQFLFEYFSETQRNKGNFPGRFSGRQFSNSRSEMNVSTLELGDSALYLCASSYSGVLADTQYFGPGTRLTVL.

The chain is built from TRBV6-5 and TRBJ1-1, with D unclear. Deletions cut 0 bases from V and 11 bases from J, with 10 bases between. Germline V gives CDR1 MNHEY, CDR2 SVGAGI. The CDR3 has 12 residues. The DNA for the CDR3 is TGTGCCAGCAGTTACTCGACGGGTGGCGCTTTCTTT. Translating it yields CASSYSTGGAFF.

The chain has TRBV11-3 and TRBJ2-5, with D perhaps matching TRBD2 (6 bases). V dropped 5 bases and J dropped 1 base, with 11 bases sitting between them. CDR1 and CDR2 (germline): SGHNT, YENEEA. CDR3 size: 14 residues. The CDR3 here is CASSLTGGQETQYF. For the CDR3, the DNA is TGTGCCAGCAGCCTCACCGGGGGCCAAGAGACCCAGTACTTC.

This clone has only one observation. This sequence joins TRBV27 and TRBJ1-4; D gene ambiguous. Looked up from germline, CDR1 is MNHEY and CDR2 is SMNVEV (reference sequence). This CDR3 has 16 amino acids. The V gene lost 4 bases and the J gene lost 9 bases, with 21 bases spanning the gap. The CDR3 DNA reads TGTGCCAGCAGTTCAAGTTTTTTCGGGGTTAAACAAAAACTGTTTTTT. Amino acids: CASSSSFFGVKQKLFF.